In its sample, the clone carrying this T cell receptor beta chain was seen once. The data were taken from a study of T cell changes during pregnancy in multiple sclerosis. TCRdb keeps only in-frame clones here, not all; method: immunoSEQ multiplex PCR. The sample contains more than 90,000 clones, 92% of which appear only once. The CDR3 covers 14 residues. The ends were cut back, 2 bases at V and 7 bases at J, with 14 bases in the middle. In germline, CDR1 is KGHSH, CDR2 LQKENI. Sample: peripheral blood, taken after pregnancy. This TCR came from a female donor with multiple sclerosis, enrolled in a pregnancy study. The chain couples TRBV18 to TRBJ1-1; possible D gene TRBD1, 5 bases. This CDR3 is CASSPTWDSGEAFF. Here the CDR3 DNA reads TGTGCCAGCTCACCAACCTGGGACTCTGGTGAAGCTTTCTTT. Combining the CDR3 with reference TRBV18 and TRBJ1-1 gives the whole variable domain NAGVMQNPRHLVRRRGQEARLRCSPMKGHSHVYWYRQLPEEGLKFMVYLQKENIIDESGMPKERFSAEFPKEGPSILRIQQVVRGDSAAYFCASSPTWDSGEAFFGQGTRLTVV.